The 5 T cell receptor beta chains below all came from one sample that was sequenced in a study of PD-1 blockade in classical Hodgkin lymphoma (dated by TCRdb to the early 2020s). Library preparation used the immunoSEQ multiplex PCR assay. Not all clones reach the TCRdb copy of this immuneACCESS table, which keeps in-frame sequences only. Checked studies attribute under half of the gap to unresolved V genes and leave the rest unexplained. The sample contains tens of thousands of clones, around 80% of them found a single time. Clones ranked in the top ten supply approximately 37% of the sample. According to the study, the label for this sample's time point signals: cycle 2 day 1 (C2D1) of nivolumab. Relapse after autologous stem cell transplantation had occurred in all trial patients, and cohorts A, B and C were distinguished by prior brentuximab vedotin exposure. Specimen: peripheral blood mononuclear cells (PBMCs), collected before the second cycle of nivolumab. These receptor sequences come from a human donor with classical Hodgkin lymphoma.

The V gene is TRBV6-1, the J gene TRBJ1-2, with D unclear. V was trimmed by 2 bases and J by 6 bases, leaving 13 bases between them. The CDR3 covers 14 residues. Germline CDR1 and CDR2: MNHNS and SASEGT. CDR3 in DNA: TGTGCCAGCAGTGAACTGGTAGGGATGGATGGCTACACCTTC. Its translation is CASSELVGMDGYTF.

The chain uses TRBV5-1 and TRBJ2-2, with a tentative D call TRBD1 (5 bases). The CDR3 has 16 residues. Germline CDR1 is SGHRS and CDR2 is YFSETQ. With 0 bases removed from V and 1 base from J, the gap between germline ends came to 10 bases. CDR3: CASSLEWGVNTGELFF. CDR3 coding DNA: TGCGCCAGCAGCTTGGAATGGGGCGTGAACACCGGGGAGCTGTTTTTT. Full variable domain (missing parts from reference TRBV5-1 and TRBJ2-2): KAGVTQTPRYLIKTRGQQVTLSCSPISGHRSVSWYQQTPGQGLQFLFEYFSETQRNKGNFPGRFSGRQFSNSRSEMNVSTLELGDSALYLCASSLEWGVNTGELFFGEGSRLTVL.

The chain is built from TRBV10-2 and TRBJ1-2; no clear D gene. The CDR3 length is 13 residues. CDR1 and CDR2 from the germline V gene are WSHSY and SAAADI. Between the trimmed V and J ends, which lost 2 bases and 4 bases, there was a span of 8 bases. The CDR3 sequence: CASSEGSVYGYTF. The CDR3 coding sequence is TGCGCCAGCAGTGAGGGTTCGGTCTATGGCTACACCTTC.

The chain carries TRBV6-1 and TRBJ2-7; tentatively, D is TRBD1 or TRBD2 (5 bases each). Looked up from germline, CDR1 is MNHNS and CDR2 is SASEGT. The CDR3 consists of 18 residues. The V end lost 2 bases, the J end lost 4 bases, and 24 bases lay between the germline ends. CDR3 protein: CASSESQSTAGTLYEQYF. The CDR3 nucleotides read TGTGCCAGCAGTGAATCTCAGTCAACGGCCGGGACCTTGTACGAGCAGTACTTC.

The chain uses TRBV7-2 and TRBJ2-5, with D possibly being TRBD2 (5 bases). V was pared by 3 bases and J by 9 bases, with 17 bases between. The CDR3 has 14 residues. Germline CDR1 is SGHTA and CDR2 is FQGNSA. The CDR3: CASSFQDWTGPQYF. CDR3 in DNA: TGTGCCAGCAGCTTTCAGGACTGGACTGGGCCCCAGTACTTC.